This T cell receptor beta chain was recovered during a study of CD8+ T cells in alopecia areata. The overall study: Administration of oral tofacitinib to treated patients was at 5 to 10 mg twice daily. Study findings and constraints: Shared TCR sequences were less clear between patients than in mice, possibly partly from HLA diversity.

Isolated RNA was reverse transcribed into cDNA used as the sequencing template. TCRdb's copy holds only in-frame clones and misses some; the assay was immunoSEQ multiplex PCR. The sample yields about 190,000 clones, around 50% seen once. CDR1 is SGHTA, CDR2 FQGNSA, per germline. The V gene lost 3 bases and the J gene lost 1 base, with 0 bases spanning the gap. The CDR3 is 11 residues long. Turning to this clone: Its antigen is still unknown. In the same sample, other DNA sequences code for this CDR3.

The chain combines TRBV7-2 with TRBJ2-5, with D unresolved. This TCR was sampled from a human donor with alopecia areata. Sequenced material: CD4+ T cells sorted from blood, taken at week 0. The CDR3 spells CASSFQETQYF. CDR3 sequence (DNA): TGTGCCAGCAGCTTCCAAGAGACCCAGTACTTC.